Below, 22 T cell receptor beta chains from the same sample are listed, as sequenced in a study of CD8 T cell repertoires and HIV-1 epitope variants. The antigens of these receptors remain unknown. Method: immunoSEQ multiplex PCR; TCRdb's copy keeps in-frame clones and lacks some. The profile shows roughly 2,200 clones, approximately 64% of them singletons. Sample: cultured CD8+ T cells derived from PBMCs. The receptors derive from a male donor with HIV.

This chain joins TRBV4-1 and TRBJ1-2; tentatively, D is TRBD1 (6 bases). The CDR3 runs 11 residues. Trimming cost V 8 bases and J 13 bases, with 17 bases left between them. Germline V gene data show CDR1 as MGHRA and CDR2 as YSYEKL. This chain's CDR3 is CASGGGGFVTF. The CDR3 DNA reads TGCGCCAGCGGAGGGGGGGGGTTCGTCACCTTC.

V and J are TRBV5-1 and TRBJ2-7; D not resolved. V was clipped by 4 bases and J by 6 bases, with 11 bases between them. The length of the CDR3 is 12 residues. CDR1 and CDR2 (germline): SGHRS, YFSETQ. CDR3 sequence (DNA): TGCGCCAGCAGCGCACAACCCGGCGAGCAGTACTTC. Translating gives CASSAQPGEQYF.

The rearrangement joins TRBV9 to TRBJ2-3; TRBD2 agrees at 8 bases. The J segment lost 5 bases and the V segment lost 4 bases, leaving 12 bases of the junction unmatched. This CDR3 region has 16 residues. Germline values: CDR1 SGDLS, CDR2 YYNGEE. The CDR3 protein is CASSPLAGPVGDTQYF. The CDR3 DNA is TGTGCCAGCAGCCCTTTAGCGGGGCCTGTCGGAGATACGCAGTATTTT.

This chain connects TRBV27 to TRBJ2-3; 11 bases are a match to TRBD2. With V trimmed by 4 bases and J by 4 bases, 4 bases remained unmatched. The CDR3 extends over 15 amino acids. Germline CDR1 and CDR2: MNHEY and SMNVEV (reference sequence). The CDR3 nucleotides are TGTGCCAGCAGTTGGACTAGCGGGCCGCCAGATACGCAGTATTTT. Translation gives CASSWTSGPPDTQYF.

The chain couples TRBV13 to TRBJ2-1; 7 positions match TRBD2. Germline trimming cut 3 bases from V and 4 bases from J; bases unmatched to any gene: 9. The CDR3 runs 16 residues. Germline V lookup: CDR1 PRHDT, CDR2 FYEKMQ (reference sequence). CDR3 loop: CASSFREGGPYNEQFF. As DNA, the CDR3 is TGTGCCAGCAGCTTTCGAGAGGGAGGGCCTTACAATGAGCAGTTCTTC.

V is TRBV19 and J is TRBJ2-1; 8 bases match TRBD2. The V segment lost 1 base and the J segment 8 bases; nucleotides outside the gene matches: 7. Germline assignment: CDR1 LNHDA and CDR2 SQIVND (reference sequence). The CDR3 consists of 15 residues. The CDR3 nucleotides are TGTGCCAGTAGTATAGGGGGTAGCGGGAACGATGAGCAGTTCTTC. Protein: CASSIGGSGNDEQFF.

V gene TRBV6-1 combines with J gene TRBJ2-1; D gene ambiguous. V gave up 6 bases and J gave up 3 bases, with 15 bases separating them. The CDR3 has 15 amino acids. The germline gives CDR1 MNHNS, CDR2 SASEGT. CDR3 amino acids: CASSESPPVYNEQFF. The CDR3 nucleotides are TGTGCCAGCAGCGAATCCCCCCCAGTCTACAATGAGCAGTTCTTC.

V gene TRBV27 combines with J gene TRBJ1-4, with a possible D match to TRBD1 (5 bases). This CDR3 has 15 amino acids. The V and J ends lost 2 bases and 7 bases respectively, with 14 bases between them. CDR1 and CDR2 (germline): MNHEY, SMNVEV (reference sequence). The CDR3 DNA follows: TGTGCCAGCAGTTTAGGGCAGGGAAGAGGTGAAAAACTGTTTTTT. Protein product: CASSLGQGRGEKLFF.

The chain employs TRBV14 and TRBJ2-1; TRBD1 matches 8 bases. CDR1 and CDR2 (germline): SGHDN, FVKESK. The CDR3 consists of 13 residues. Trimming at V came to 1 base and at J to 10 bases, leaving 3 bases not matched to a gene. CDR3 coding DNA: TGTGCCAGCAGCCAAGGGACAGGGAGCGAGCAGTTCTTC. Translated: CASSQGTGSEQFF.

The chain couples TRBV5-6 to TRBJ1-5; 7 bases agree with TRBD1. Germline loops: CDR1 SGHDT, CDR2 YYEEEE. The CDR3 runs 14 residues. Trimming removed 3 bases from V and 6 bases from J; junction bases left unmatched: 6. In DNA form, the CDR3 reads TGTGCCAGCAGCTCCCAAACAGGGGCTCAGCCCCAGCATTTT. It yields the protein CASSSQTGAQPQHF.

This rearrangement joins TRBV7-9 to TRBJ1-2; D unresolved. V was pared by 5 bases and J by 4 bases, with 14 bases between. Germline V lookup: CDR1 SEHNR, CDR2 FQNEAQ (reference sequence). The CDR3 has 14 amino acids. CDR3 in DNA: TGTGCCAGCAGCCGCGACACCCAACCCTATGGCTACACCTTC. Amino acids: CASSRDTQPYGYTF.

This clone was recorded only once. CDR3 sequence: CASVRQHQETQYF. CDR3 bases: TGTGCCAGCGTAAGGCAGCACCAAGAGACCCAGTACTTC. The chain links TRBV28 to TRBJ2-5, with D unresolved. The germline gives CDR1 MDHEN, CDR2 SYDVKM. V was pared by 8 bases and J by 0 bases, with 10 bases between. The CDR3 loop spans 13 amino acids.

This clone has only a few counts. The chain carries TRBV6-5 and TRBJ1-4; D gene ambiguous. This CDR3 is 15 amino acids long. Germline loops: CDR1 MNHEY, CDR2 SVGAGI. V was clipped by 4 bases and J by 3 bases, with 12 bases between them. The CDR3 spells CASSSGPRSNEKLFF. The CDR3 DNA follows: TGTGCCAGCAGTTCCGGACCTCGCTCTAATGAAAAACTGTTTTTT.

V usage is TRBV2 and J usage is TRBJ2-7; perhaps TRBD2 as D (5 bases). V gave up 1 base and J gave up 0 bases, with 10 bases separating them. Germline V lookup: CDR1 SNHLY, CDR2 FYNNEI. This CDR3 spans 15 amino acids. The CDR3 nucleotides read TGTGCCAGCAGTGAAGATCTTACTAGCTCCTACGAGCAGTACTTC. This encodes CASSEDLTSSYEQYF.

This chain joins TRBV7-2 and TRBJ2-6; 7 bases align to TRBD1. Germline V gene sequence: CDR1 SGHTA, CDR2 FQGNSA. The CDR3 is 14 residues long. V lost 8 bases to trimming and J lost 2 bases; unmatched junction nucleotides: 3. DNA of the CDR3: TGTGCCAGCGGAACAGGGGCTGGGGCCAACGTCCTGACTTTC. It encodes CASGTGAGANVLTF. Full variable domain (missing parts from reference TRBV7-2 and TRBJ2-6): GAGVSQSPSNKVTEKGKDVELRCDPISGHTALYWYRQSLGQGLEFLIYFQGNSAPDKSGLPSDRFSAERTGGSVSTLTIQRTQQEDSAVYLCASGTGAGANVLTFGAGSRLTVL.

The chain has TRBV5-1 and TRBJ2-1; 11 bases fit TRBD1. Trimming cost V 3 bases and J 10 bases; bases outside gene matches: 3. CDR1 and CDR2 (germline): SGHRS, YFSETQ. This CDR3 spans 13 amino acids. The CDR3 is CASSWGQGGEQFF. The CDR3 coding sequence is TGCGCCAGCAGCTGGGGACAGGGGGGAGAGCAGTTCTTC.

This clone was recorded only once. The CDR3 loop reads CASSLASHREAFF. DNA for the CDR3: TGTGCCAGCAGCTTAGCTTCGCACAGAGAAGCTTTCTTT. The J gene is TRBJ1-1, the V gene TRBV11-3, with D unclear. Trimming took 1 base from V and 8 from J, leaving 11 bases between them. CDR1 is SGHNT and CDR2 is YENEEA in the germline V gene. This CDR3 comprises 13 residues.

Only a few counts were recorded for this clone. V usage is TRBV19 and J usage is TRBJ2-7, with D perhaps assigned TRBD1 or TRBD2 (5 bases each). There are 14 residues in the CDR3. Germline CDR1 LNHDA, CDR2 SQIVND (reference sequence). Trimming stripped 3 bases from V and 2 bases from J, with 11 bases between. The DNA of the CDR3 is TGTGCCAGTAGTATTGAGGGGTCGACCTACGAGCAGTACTTC. Its translation is CASSIEGSTYEQYF.

J is TRBJ1-1 and V is TRBV7-9; unclear D gene. V lost 4 bases and J 1 base, leaving 13 bases between the germline ends. Germline V gene sequence: CDR1 SEHNR, CDR2 FQNEAQ (reference sequence). The CDR3 totals 15 residues. DNA of the CDR3: TGTGCCAGCAGCTCAAGTCCCCAGGCGAACACTGAAGCTTTCTTT. Translating it yields CASSSSPQANTEAFF.

In its sample, this clone was seen a few times. This rearrangement joins TRBV27 to TRBJ2-1; 10 bases are shared with TRBD2. This CDR3 is built from 13 residues. With 10 bases clipped from V and 5 bases from J, the junction kept 5 bases outside the gene matches. Per the germline V gene, CDR1 is MNHEY and CDR2 is SMNVEV (reference sequence). CDR3 sequence: CAISAGGNNEQFF. CDR3 DNA sequence: TGTGCCATTTCAGCGGGAGGGAACAATGAGCAGTTCTTC.

The rearrangement uses TRBV29-1 and TRBJ2-7, with D unclear. The V end lost 1 base, the J end lost 2 bases, and 12 bases lay between the germline ends. The CDR3 is 14 residues long. The germline gives CDR1 SQVTM, CDR2 ANQGSEA. CDR3 region: CSVEVPGQTYEQYF. CDR3 DNA sequence: TGCAGCGTTGAAGTCCCAGGCCAGACCTACGAGCAGTACTTC.

The V call is TRBV30, the J call TRBJ2-7; D may be TRBD1 or TRBD2 (5 bases each). V shed 3 bases and J shed 3 bases, with 9 bases lying between them. CDR3 size: 12 residues. Germline loops: CDR1 GTSNPN, CDR2 SVGIG (reference sequence). CDR3 nucleotides: TGTGCCTGGAGCGGGGACGGCTACGAGCAGTACTTC. Its translation: CAWSGDGYEQYF. Looking up the rest from reference TRBV30 and TRBJ2-7 gives the full variable domain: SQTIHQWPATLVQPVGSPLSLECTVEGTSNPNLYWYRQAAGRGLQLLFYSVGIGQISSEVPQNLSASRPQDRQFILSSKKLLLSDSGFYLCAWSGDGYEQYFGPGTRLTVT.